This TCR beta chain was observed in a study of cytomegalovirus exposure and HLA in healthy donors. Germline values: CDR1 MGHDK, CDR2 SYGVNS. V lost 5 bases to trimming and J lost 7 bases; unmatched junction nucleotides: 1. This CDR3 is built from 12 residues. A multiplex PCR was run with 60 Vbeta primers and 13 Jbeta primers. Clones were read by immunoSEQ multiplex PCR, and TCRdb kept only the in-frame ones, dropping some. The table shows about 150,000 clones, with 77% occurring only once. Sequences were obtained from PBMCs. V and J are TRBV25-1 and TRBJ1-3; TRBD1 aligns across 8 bases. This sequence originates from a male donor in good health and CMV-seronegative. This CDR3 reads CASSRQGNTIYF. CDR3 coding DNA: TGTGCCAGCAGTCGACAGGGGAACACCATATATTTT.